These 12 T cell receptor beta chains were sequenced from one sample in a study of blood T cell repertoires in COVID-19. Generated by immunoSEQ multiplex PCR, the TCRdb table keeps only in-frame clones and is missing some. The sample records about 80,000 clones, 91% being singletons. The sequenced sample consisted of peripheral blood. The source of these receptors is a woman between 45 and 65 years old in a cohort sampled during active COVID-19.

The V and J genes are TRBV19 and TRBJ2-3; D possibly corresponds to TRBD1 (6 bases). This CDR3 is built from 18 residues. CDR1 is LNHDA and CDR2 is SQIVND in the germline V gene (reference sequence). With 0 bases removed from V and 5 bases from J, the gap between germline ends came to 21 bases. For the CDR3, the DNA is TGTGCCAGTAGTATAGACGGATCAGGGGCGACCCGAATAGATACGCAGTATTTT. Protein product: CASSIDGSGATRIDTQYF. Full variable domain (missing parts from reference TRBV19 and TRBJ2-3): DGGITQSPKYLFRKEGQNVTLSCEQNLNHDAMYWYRQDPGQGLRLIYYSQIVNDFQKGDIAEGYSVSREKKESFPLTVTSAQKNPTAFYLCASSIDGSGATRIDTQYFGPGTRLTVL.

This clone was seen more than once but under ten times. The chain has TRBV3-1 (or the pseudogene TRBV3-2) and TRBJ1-1; the match to TRBD1 covers 7 bases. The V segment lost 5 bases and the J segment 5 bases; nucleotides outside the gene matches: 8. This CDR3 contains 14 residues. CDR1 is LGHDT and CDR2 is YNNKEL in the germline V gene (reference sequence). CDR3 loop: CASSLTGSRTEAFF. DNA of the CDR3: TGTGCCAGCAGCTTGACAGGGAGTAGGACTGAAGCTTTCTTT.

The CDR3 sequence is CASSLAGPAGLSNQPQHF. The CDR3 DNA follows: TGTGCCAGCAGCTTAGCGGGTCCCGCAGGTTTAAGCAATCAGCCCCAGCATTTT. The chain employs TRBV7-9 and TRBJ1-5; D uncertain. There are 18 residues in the CDR3. V was trimmed by 0 bases and J by 1 base, leaving 16 bases between them. Germline V gene data show CDR1 as SEHNR and CDR2 as FQNEAQ (reference sequence).

The chain recombines TRBV5-1 with TRBJ2-7; D perhaps matches TRBD1 (5 bases). Germline CDR1 and CDR2: SGHRS and YFSETQ. The CDR3 length is 15 residues. The V end was cut by 1 base, the J end by 1 base, with 12 bases between. The CDR3 spells CASSLRAGKSYEQYF. The CDR3 DNA sequence: TGCGCCAGCAGCTTGAGGGCAGGGAAGTCCTACGAGCAGTACTTC.

This clone was seen just once. CDR3 sequence reads: CASGTIYEQYF. DNA for the CDR3: TGTGCCAGCGGGACAATATACGAGCAGTACTTC. The rearrangement links TRBV11-3 to TRBJ2-7, with D possibly matching TRBD1 (6 bases). The germline V and J ends were trimmed by 8 bases and 4 bases, with 9 bases remaining between them. CDR3 length: 11 amino acids. Germline CDR1 and CDR2: SGHNT and YENEEA.

The chain uses TRBV5-6 and TRBJ1-2, with a possible D match to TRBD1 (6 bases). Trimming took off 4 bases at V and 5 bases at J, with 12 bases between the two ends. The germline gives CDR1 SGHDT, CDR2 YYEEEE. This CDR3 is 13 amino acids long. CDR3 DNA: TGTGCCAGCAGCCAGGACAGAGCGTATGGCTACACCTTC. This encodes CASSQDRAYGYTF.

This clone showed up just a few times. The chain couples TRBV7-8 to TRBJ2-2, with 10 bases fitting TRBD1. The CDR3 runs to 14 residues. With V trimmed by 5 bases and J by 7 bases, 4 bases remained unmatched. The germline CDR1 and CDR2 sequences are SGHVS and FQNEAQ. CDR3 loop: CASSPDRGRGELFF. The CDR3 DNA reads as TGTGCCAGCAGCCCTGACAGGGGGCGCGGGGAGCTGTTTTTT.

This chain links TRBV18 with TRBJ1-2, with a weak D call TRBD1 (6 bases). There are 13 residues in the CDR3. Germline-derived CDR1 and CDR2 are KGHSH and LQKENI. The germline V and J ends were trimmed by 5 bases and 4 bases, with 11 bases remaining between them. CDR3 in amino acids: CASSSDRSYGYTF. The CDR3 DNA sequence: TGTGCCAGCTCATCTGACAGGTCCTATGGCTACACCTTC.

The chain links TRBV5-5 to TRBJ1-6; 10 bases are a match to TRBD1. Germline CDR1 and CDR2: SGHKS and YYEKEE (reference sequence). The CDR3 is 16 residues long. The V gene end was trimmed by 4 bases and the J gene end by 11 bases; junction bases not matched to a gene: 12. The CDR3 sequence: CASSEDRGANLTPLHF. CDR3 bases: TGTGCCAGCAGCGAGGACAGGGGGGCCAATTTGACACCCCTCCACTTT.

The chain uses TRBV3-1 (or the pseudogene TRBV3-2) and TRBJ2-3, with TRBD2 matching over 11 bases. J lost 0 bases, V lost 4 bases, and 6 bases had no gene match. Germline assignment: CDR1 LGHDT and CDR2 YNNKEL (reference sequence). The CDR3 is 17 residues long. CDR3 region: CASSPRGLAASTDTQYF. CDR3 coding DNA: TGTGCCAGCAGCCCCAGGGGACTAGCGGCTAGCACAGATACGCAGTATTTT.

The chain recombines TRBV28 with TRBJ1-4; D might be TRBD1 (5 bases). The germline V and J ends were trimmed by 8 bases and 5 bases, with 15 bases remaining between them. The germline V gene encodes CDR1 MDHEN and CDR2 SYDVKM. The CDR3 length is 14 residues. This CDR3 reads CASGGRAPNEKLFF. The CDR3 coding sequence is TGTGCCAGCGGGGGGAGGGCCCCAAATGAAAAACTGTTTTTT.

V usage is TRBV5-1 and J usage is TRBJ2-3, with TRBD2 identical over 11 bases. Germline CDR1 SGHRS, CDR2 YFSETQ. V trimming: 4 bases; J trimming: 3 bases; junction bases outside the gene matches: 10. The CDR3 has 17 residues. CDR3 nucleotides: TGCGCCAGCAGCCGCGGGACTAGCGGAGCGTCAACAGATACGCAGTATTTT. As protein: CASSRGTSGASTDTQYF. The full variable domain, with the rest looked up from reference TRBV5-1 and TRBJ2-3, is KAGVTQTPRYLIKTRGQQVTLSCSPISGHRSVSWYQQTPGQGLQFLFEYFSETQRNKGNFPGRFSGRQFSNSRSEMNVSTLELGDSALYLCASSRGTSGASTDTQYFGPGTRLTVL.